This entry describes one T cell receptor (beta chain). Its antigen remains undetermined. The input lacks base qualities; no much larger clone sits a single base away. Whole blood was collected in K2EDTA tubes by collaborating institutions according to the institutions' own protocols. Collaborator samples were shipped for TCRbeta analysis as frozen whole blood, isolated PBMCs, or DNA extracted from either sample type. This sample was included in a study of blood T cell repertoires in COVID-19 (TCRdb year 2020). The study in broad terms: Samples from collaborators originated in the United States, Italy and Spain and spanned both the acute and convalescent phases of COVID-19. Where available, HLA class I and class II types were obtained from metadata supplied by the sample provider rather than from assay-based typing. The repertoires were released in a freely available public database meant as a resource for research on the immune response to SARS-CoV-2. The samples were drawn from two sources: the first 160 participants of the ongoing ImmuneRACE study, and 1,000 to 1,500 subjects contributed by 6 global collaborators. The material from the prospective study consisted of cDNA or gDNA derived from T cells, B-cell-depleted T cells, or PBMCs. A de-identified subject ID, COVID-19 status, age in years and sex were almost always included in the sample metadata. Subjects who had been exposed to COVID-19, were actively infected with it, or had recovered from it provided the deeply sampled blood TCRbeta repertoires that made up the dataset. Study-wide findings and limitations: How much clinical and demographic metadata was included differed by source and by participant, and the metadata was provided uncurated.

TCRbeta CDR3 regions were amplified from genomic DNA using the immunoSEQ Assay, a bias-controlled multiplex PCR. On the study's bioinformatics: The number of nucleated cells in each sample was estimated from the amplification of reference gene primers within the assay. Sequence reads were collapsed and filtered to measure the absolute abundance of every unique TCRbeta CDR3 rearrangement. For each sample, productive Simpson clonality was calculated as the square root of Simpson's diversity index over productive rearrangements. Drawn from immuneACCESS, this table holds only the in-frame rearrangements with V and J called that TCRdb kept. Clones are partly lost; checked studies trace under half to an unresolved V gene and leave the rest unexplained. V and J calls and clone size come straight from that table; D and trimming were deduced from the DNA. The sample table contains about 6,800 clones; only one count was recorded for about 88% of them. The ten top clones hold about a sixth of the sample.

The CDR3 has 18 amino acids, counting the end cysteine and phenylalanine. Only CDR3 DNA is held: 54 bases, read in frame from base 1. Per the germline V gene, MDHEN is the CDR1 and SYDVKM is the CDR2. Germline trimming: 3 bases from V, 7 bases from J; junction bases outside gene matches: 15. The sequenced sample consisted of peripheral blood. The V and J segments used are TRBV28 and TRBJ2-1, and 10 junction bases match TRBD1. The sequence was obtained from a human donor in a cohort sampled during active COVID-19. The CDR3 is CASSLGNQMGQGMNEQFF. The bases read TGTGCCAGCAGTTTGGGAAACCAAATGGGACAGGGGATGAATGAGCAGTTCTTC.